This TCR beta chain was recorded in a study of shared clonotypes between healthy human individuals. The CDR3 loop spans 15 amino acids. V trimming: 4 bases; J trimming: 3 bases; junction bases outside the gene matches: 5. Looked up from germline, CDR1 is SEHNR and CDR2 is FQNEAQ (reference sequence). Clones were read by immunoSEQ multiplex PCR, and TCRdb kept only the in-frame ones, dropping some. The data contain approximately 1,500,000 clones, more than 95% of them singletons. This receptor was taken from a man younger than 45 in good health. V gene TRBV7-9 combines with J gene TRBJ2-3; 9 bases are shared with TRBD2. The material sequenced was naive CD4+ T cells sorted from blood. Subset: CD45RA+ positively selected. The CDR3 loop is CASSYSGRGTDTQYF. The DNA of the CDR3 is TGTGCCAGCAGCTATAGCGGGAGAGGGACAGATACGCAGTATTTT.